A single sample gave rise to the 3 T cell receptor beta chains below, sequenced in a study of control samples from healthy donors and cancer patients. The data were produced by immunoSEQ multiplex PCR, yet TCRdb's version contains in-frame clones alone and is incomplete. Here the sample spans about 140,000 clones, around nine tenths being singletons. The specimen was blood. The source of these receptors is a man between 25 and 39 years old in good health.

The chain uses TRBV2 and TRBJ1-2, with a tentative D call TRBD1 (6 bases). The germline V and J ends were trimmed by 0 bases and 7 bases, with 15 bases remaining between them. Germline V gives CDR1 SNHLY, CDR2 FYNNEI. The length of the CDR3 is 15 residues. The DNA of the CDR3 is TGTGCCAGCAGTGAAGCCGGGGGGCTGTATTCTGGCTACACCTTC. Encoded protein: CASSEAGGLYSGYTF.

The gene calls are TRBV6-6 and TRBJ1-6; unclear D gene. Germline values: CDR1 MNHNY, CDR2 SVGAGI (reference sequence). The V end was cut by 5 bases, the J end by 7 bases, with 9 bases between. This CDR3 spans 13 amino acids. CDR3 sequence reads: CASSGSSNSPLHF. As DNA, the CDR3 is TGTGCCAGCAGTGGTAGTTCAAATTCACCCCTCCACTTT.

The V call is TRBV20-1, the J call TRBJ2-7, with TRBD2 identical over 9 bases. The CDR3 is 16 amino acids. CDR1 DFQATT and CDR2 SNEGSKA come from the germline V gene (reference sequence). Germline trimming cut 3 bases from V and 5 bases from J; bases unmatched to any gene: 14. The CDR3 loop is CSASLAGTKQRHEQYF. CDR3 bases: TGCAGTGCTAGTCTAGCGGGGACAAAACAACGCCACGAGCAGTACTTC.